The present TCR beta chain was sequenced within a study of OX40 agonist ivuxolimab in advanced cancers. The wider study: Among those enrolled, mean age was approximately 60 years (range about 23 to 85) and roughly 84% were male. Partial responses occurred in Three dose-escalation patients, one with hepatocellular carcinoma and two with cutaneous melanoma. Findings of the study overall: More expanded clones were found, on average, in CD8+ than in CD4+ T cells.

Here immunoSEQ multiplex PCR was the method, and the copy in TCRdb shows in-frame clones only, minus some. The repertoire includes about 42,000 clones, 80% to 90% of them detected once, and approximately 6% sits in the top ten. This clone was detected only a few times. The antigen remains undetermined. The receptor was derived from an adult with an advanced solid tumor such as melanoma, head and neck, liver or kidney cancer. The sequences come from CD4+ or CD8+ T cells sorted from blood, collected in a trial of the OX40 agonist ivuxolimab.

The CDR3 protein is CASSFRLMNTEAFF. In DNA form, the CDR3 reads TGCGCCAGCAGCTTTCGACTGATGAACACTGAAGCTTTCTTT. The gene calls are TRBV5-1 and TRBJ1-1; D is unresolved. This CDR3 has 14 amino acids. The V gene lost 2 bases and the J gene lost 0 bases, with 8 bases spanning the gap. Germline-derived CDR1 and CDR2 are SGHRS and YFSETQ.